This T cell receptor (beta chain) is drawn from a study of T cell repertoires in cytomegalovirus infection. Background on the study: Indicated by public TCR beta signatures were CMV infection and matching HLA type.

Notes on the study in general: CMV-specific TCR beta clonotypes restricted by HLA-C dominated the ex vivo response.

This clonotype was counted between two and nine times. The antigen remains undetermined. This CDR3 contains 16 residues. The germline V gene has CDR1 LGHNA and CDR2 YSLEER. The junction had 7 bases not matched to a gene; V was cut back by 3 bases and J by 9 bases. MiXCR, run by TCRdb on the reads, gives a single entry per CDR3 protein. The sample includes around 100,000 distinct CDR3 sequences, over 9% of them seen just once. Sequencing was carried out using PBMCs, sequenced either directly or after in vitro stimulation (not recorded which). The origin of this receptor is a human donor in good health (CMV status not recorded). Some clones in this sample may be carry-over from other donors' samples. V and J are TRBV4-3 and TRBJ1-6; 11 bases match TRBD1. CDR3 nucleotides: TGCGCCAGCAGCCAGGCCTCCGGGACAGGGGGTTCACCCCTCCACTTT. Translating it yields CASSQASGTGGSPLHF.